This TCR beta chain was recorded in a study of ipilimumab plus nivolumab after autologous stem cell transplantation. Measured with immunoSEQ multiplex PCR; TCRdb has only the in-frame clones, and not every one. The data show fewer than 95,000 clones, 75% to 85% seen once. This clone has a single count. The germline V and J ends were trimmed by 4 bases and 6 bases, with 25 bases remaining between them. The CDR3 totals 17 residues. The germline CDR1 and CDR2 sequences are MNHNS and SASEGT. This TCR was sampled from a male donor with diffuse large B-cell lymphoma. V gene TRBV6-1 combines with J gene TRBJ2-7; weak D call: TRBD1 (5 bases). The input for sequencing was PBMCs, taken in a trial of ipilimumab plus nivolumab as post-transplant consolidation. The CDR3 DNA is TGTGCCAGCAGTGTCGACAGATGGCATGCTATAAGCAGCGAGCAGTACTTC. It yields the protein CASSVDRWHAISSEQYF.